The 27 T cell receptor beta chains given below trace back to one sample, sequenced in a study of blood T cells in healthy people across ages. A sample-barcoded 5' primer and a J-beta primer mix were used in a second PCR of roughly 7 to 11 cycles. TCRdb independently ran MiXCR on the 5' RACE reads; one entry per CDR3 protein. The sample carries around 1,900,000 distinct CDR3 sequences, around 42% recorded once. Sequences were obtained from blood. The receptors were sampled from a human donor in good health.

V usage is TRBV6-1 and J usage is TRBJ2-7; 7 bases agree with TRBD1. The CDR3 covers 12 residues. The germline gives CDR1 MNHNS, CDR2 SASEGT. The V gene end was trimmed by 10 bases and the J gene end by 6 bases; junction bases not matched to a gene: 9. CDR3 loop: CATRTGLFEQYF. CDR3 nucleotides: TGTGCCACCCGGACAGGTTTGTTCGAGCAGTACTTC.

The chain couples TRBV20-1 to TRBJ2-7; TRBD2 matches 8 bases. The junction had 9 bases not matched to a gene; V was cut back by 6 bases and J by 2 bases. Germline V gene data show CDR1 as DFQATT and CDR2 as SNEGSKA (reference sequence). The CDR3 contains 14 residues. CDR3 region: CSARRGTRAYEQYF. The DNA for the CDR3 is TGCAGTGCCAGGCGGGGGACTAGGGCCTACGAGCAGTACTTC.

This rearrangement joins TRBV20-1 to TRBJ2-7, with D perhaps matching TRBD1 (6 bases). V shed 2 bases and J shed 0 bases, with 11 bases lying between them. CDR3 size: 14 residues. Germline CDR1 DFQATT, CDR2 SNEGSKA (reference sequence). The DNA of the CDR3 is TGCAGTGCTAGAAGGACAGAGAGCTCCTACGAGCAGTACTTC. Its translation is CSARRTESSYEQYF.

Comment on this clonotype: A junction boundary mismatches the germline segment, possibly from a read error. V and J are TRBV7-2 and TRBJ2-4; 7 nucleotides match TRBD2. The CDR3 is 18 amino acids. CDR1 is SGHTA, CDR2 FQGNSA, per germline. CDR3 coding DNA: TGTGTCAGCAGCCCCTCCCCGTGGGGGGGTTCGGGCAAAAACATTCAGTACTTC. It codes for CVSSPSPWGGSGKNIQYF. Based on the CDR3 plus reference TRBV7-2 and TRBJ2-4, the full variable domain is GAGVSQSPSNKVTEKGKDVELRCDPISGHTALYWYRQSLGQGLEFLIYFQGNSAPDKSGLPSDRFSAERTGGSVSTLTIQRTQQEDSAVYLCVSSPSPWGGSGKNIQYFGAGTRLSVL.

The chain has TRBV7-9 and TRBJ1-4; TRBD1 aligns across 11 bases. The germline gives CDR1 SEHNR, CDR2 FQNEAQ (reference sequence). This CDR3 comprises 14 residues. Germline trimming cut 5 bases from V and 11 bases from J; bases unmatched to any gene: 7. The CDR3 spells CASSPAGTGGKLFF. The CDR3 region has the DNA TGTGCCAGCAGCCCGGCCGGGACAGGGGGGAAACTGTTTTTT. Based on the CDR3 plus reference TRBV7-9 and TRBJ1-4, the full variable domain is DTGVSQNPRHKITKRGQNVTFRCDPISEHNRLYWYRQTLGQGPEFLTYFQNEAQLEKSRLLSDRFSAERPKGSFSTLEIQRTEQGDSAMYLCASSPAGTGGKLFFGSGTQLSVL.

CDR3 in amino acids: CASSNLFYGYTF. The CDR3 bases are TGTGCCAGCAGTAACCTGTTCTATGGCTACACCTTC. V gene TRBV25-1 combines with J gene TRBJ1-2; D call uncertain. Germline values: CDR1 MGHDK, CDR2 SYGVNS. V shed 5 bases and J shed 4 bases, with 8 bases lying between them. There are 12 residues in the CDR3.

This CDR3 is CASSPTGIGYGYTF. CDR3 bases: TGTGCCAGCAGCCCGACAGGGATAGGCTATGGCTACACCTTC. The chain links TRBV7-2 to TRBJ1-2; 7 bases fit TRBD1. Germline loops: CDR1 SGHTA, CDR2 FQGNSA. Trimming removed 5 bases from V and 4 bases from J; junction bases left unmatched: 7. The CDR3 has 14 residues.

V is TRBV18 and J is TRBJ2-1; D not certain. Germline V gives CDR1 KGHSH, CDR2 LQKENI. V was cut by 3 bases and J by 15 bases, with 6 bases left in between. The CDR3 runs to 9 residues. CDR3 in amino acids: CASSPELFF. For the CDR3, the DNA is TGTGCCAGCTCACCCGAATTGTTCTTC.

This clonotype was recorded a few times. The rearrangement uses TRBV11-2 and TRBJ2-3; D is perhaps TRBD1 (6 bases). CDR3 size: 17 residues. CDR1 SGHAT and CDR2 FQNNGV come from the germline V gene. V was clipped by 4 bases and J by 2 bases, with 19 bases between them. The DNA for the CDR3 is TGTGCCAGCAGCTACTTCTACAGGGATGATTACACAGATACGCAGTATTTT. Encoded protein: CASSYFYRDDYTDTQYF.

This clonotype appeared a few times. The chain links TRBV29-1 to TRBJ2-3; 9 nucleotides match TRBD2. J was trimmed by 5 bases and V by 7 bases; bases with no gene match: 7. Per the germline V gene, CDR1 is SQVTM and CDR2 is ANQGSEA. This CDR3 comprises 13 residues. DNA for the CDR3: TGCAGCGCCGCGGGGGGGGAGGGAGATACGCAGTATTTT. The encoded protein is CSAAGGEGDTQYF.

The genes are TRBV13 and TRBJ2-6, with D perhaps TRBD1 (6 bases). V shed 2 bases and J shed 2 bases, with 13 bases lying between them. In germline, CDR1 is PRHDT, CDR2 FYEKMQ (reference sequence). The CDR3 extends over 17 amino acids. This CDR3 is CASSLFGGAPGANVLTF. CDR3 DNA sequence: TGTGCCAGCAGCTTATTTGGGGGCGCTCCTGGGGCCAACGTCCTGACTTTC.

The table lists this clonotype with a count of one. The rearrangement links TRBV7-2 to TRBJ2-3; 10 bases match TRBD2. The CDR3 is made up of 16 amino acids. Trimming removed 5 bases from V and 4 bases from J; junction bases left unmatched: 9. Germline V CDR1 and CDR2: SGHTA, FQGNSA. The DNA of the CDR3 is TGTGCCAGCAGCCCCAAGGAGCGGGGGGGGGCAGATACGCAGTATTTT. Its protein is CASSPKERGGADTQYF.

This clonotype appeared a few times. The chain joins TRBV5-1 to TRBJ2-6; tentatively, D is TRBD1 (5 bases). Germline CDR1 and CDR2: SGHRS and YFSETQ. V lost 4 bases and J lost 2, with 13 bases in between. CDR3 length: 16 residues. Here the CDR3 reads CASSARQRTGANVLTF. The CDR3, as DNA: TGCGCCAGCAGCGCCCGACAGAGGACTGGGGCCAACGTCCTGACTTTC.

The V call is TRBV20-1, the J call TRBJ1-4; weak D call: TRBD1 (5 bases). The V end was cut by 2 bases, the J end by 8 bases, with 12 bases between. The CDR3 consists of 13 residues. Per germline, CDR1 DFQATT and CDR2 SNEGSKA (reference sequence). The CDR3 region is CSARQGGKEKLFF. The DNA of the CDR3 is TGCAGTGCTAGACAGGGTGGGAAGGAAAAACTGTTTTTT.

This clonotype has just one count. A junction boundary mismatches the germline segment, possibly from a read error. The CDR3 nucleotides read TGTGCCAGCAGTCCTCTCGGACAGGTCCACACAACTAATAAAAAACTGTTTTTT. Translation gives CASSPLGQVHTTNKKLFF. The J gene is TRBJ1-4, the V gene TRBV6-1, with TRBD1 matching over 7 bases. CDR1 is MNHNS and CDR2 is SASEGT in the germline V gene. The CDR3 consists of 18 residues.

The sample holds a few counts of this clonotype. The CDR3 DNA reads as TGCAGTGCTAGAGCCTTACAGGGTAGAGTCGGATTCGAAGCTTTCTTT. It encodes CSARALQGRVGFEAFF. This rearrangement joins TRBV20-1 to TRBJ1-1; possibly TRBD1 for D (6 bases). V lost 1 base to trimming and J lost 8 bases, with 23 bases between them. The CDR3 spans 16 residues. Germline V CDR1 and CDR2: DFQATT, SNEGSKA (reference sequence).

The CDR3 region is CSARPGGVDNEQFF. The CDR3 nucleotides are TGCAGTGCTAGGCCAGGGGGGGTAGACAATGAGCAGTTCTTC. The rearrangement joins TRBV20-1 to TRBJ2-1, with D perhaps matching TRBD1 or TRBD2 (7 bases each). Germline lookup yields CDR1 DFQATT and CDR2 SNEGSKA (reference sequence). Trimming pared 3 bases from V and 5 bases from J, leaving 14 bases between. The CDR3 sequence is 14 residues long.

The chain joins TRBV18 to TRBJ2-6; D uncertain. Trimming pared 3 bases from V and 2 bases from J, leaving 14 bases between. Germline CDR1 KGHSH, CDR2 LQKENI. The CDR3 totals 17 residues. In DNA form, the CDR3 reads TGTGCCAGCTCACCGCGAACACCGACCACTGGGGCCAACGTCCTGACTTTC. This gives the protein CASSPRTPTTGANVLTF.

As to this clonotype: At one end the junction does not follow the germline gene, possibly because of a read error. This chain links TRBV7-9 with TRBJ1-2; D not certain. In germline, CDR1 is SEHNR, CDR2 FQNEAQ (reference sequence). The CDR3 totals 16 residues. CDR3 DNA: TGTGCCAGCAGCGAGCCCAACGGAGCCTTTAACTATGGTTACACCTTC. This sequence encodes CASSEPNGAFNYGYTF.

In its sample, this clonotype was seen a few times. This chain connects TRBV10-3 to TRBJ2-7, with TRBD1 matching over 8 bases. Germline CDR1 ENHRY, CDR2 SYGVKD. This CDR3 is 14 amino acids long. The junction had 7 bases not matched to a gene; V was cut back by 6 bases and J by 3 bases. CDR3 nucleotide sequence: TGTGCCATCAGCCCGGGACAGGATCTCTACGAGCAGTACTTC. It codes for CAISPGQDLYEQYF.

The rearrangement links TRBV20-1 to TRBJ2-1, with 7 bases matching TRBD2. The V and J ends lost 6 bases and 0 bases, in that order; junction bases with no gene match: 8. CDR1 and CDR2 from the germline V gene are DFQATT and SNEGSKA (reference sequence). The CDR3 is 15 residues long. Written as DNA, the CDR3 is TGCAGTGCCCTTCTAGCGGTTAGCTCCTACAATGAGCAGTTCTTC. Its protein product is CSALLAVSSYNEQFF.

This clonotype was seen more than once but under ten times. The chain carries TRBV4-3 and TRBJ1-1; tentatively, D is TRBD1 (5 bases). The CDR3 sequence is 14 residues long. Per the germline V gene, CDR1 is LGHNA and CDR2 is YSLEER. V was shortened by 3 bases and J by 4 bases, with 12 bases between the two germline ends. The chain's CDR3 is CASSHGGGATEAFF. CDR3 coding DNA: TGCGCCAGCAGCCACGGTGGGGGAGCCACTGAAGCTTTCTTT.

This sequence joins TRBV7-3 and TRBJ1-6; D not resolved. Germline V lookup: CDR1 SGHTA, CDR2 FQGTGA. This CDR3 region has 16 residues. Trimming removed 10 bases from V and 0 bases from J, with 16 bases in between. The CDR3 nucleotides read TGTGCCACCTGGCCCAGATCGAGCTCCTATAATTCACCCCTCCACTTT. It is translated as CATWPRSSSYNSPLHF.

This chain connects TRBV20-1 to TRBJ2-2; 13 nucleotides line up with TRBD2. Germline CDR1 is DFQATT and CDR2 is SNEGSKA (reference sequence). This CDR3 is built from 17 residues. V gave up 0 bases and J gave up 5 bases; unmatched junction bases: 6. CDR3 residues: CSARDWGLAGSTGELFF. The DNA of the CDR3 is TGCAGTGCTAGAGATTGGGGACTAGCGGGGTCTACCGGGGAGCTGTTTTTT.

The rearrangement uses TRBV20-1 and TRBJ2-7, with no clear D. V lost 1 base and J lost 6, with 10 bases in between. This CDR3 contains 12 residues. Germline-derived CDR1 and CDR2 are DFQATT and SNEGSKA (reference sequence). The CDR3 DNA is TGCAGTGCTAGAGGTTTGAATGCCGAGCAGTACTTC. Translated, it gives CSARGLNAEQYF.

J is TRBJ2-1 and V is TRBV9; 9 bases agree with TRBD2. CDR3 size: 17 residues. J lost 7 bases, V lost 4 bases, and 15 bases had no gene match. From germline, CDR1 is SGDLS and CDR2 YYNGEE. The CDR3 protein is CASSLRGRASGVNEQFF. CDR3 coding DNA: TGTGCCAGCAGCCTTAGGGGTCGGGCTAGCGGGGTTAATGAGCAGTTCTTC. The full variable domain, its missing parts supplied by reference TRBV9 and TRBJ2-1, is DSGVTQTPKHLITATGQRVTLRCSPRSGDLSVYWYQQSLDQGLQFLIQYYNGEERAKGNILERFSAQQFPDLHSELNLSSLELGDSALYFCASSLRGRASGVNEQFFGPGTRLTVL.

The sample holds many counts of this clonotype. The chain employs TRBV20-1 and TRBJ2-7, with TRBD2 matching over 8 bases. CDR3 length: 14 residues. V was clipped by 5 bases and J by 2 bases; unmatched bases: 8. Germline V gene sequence: CDR1 DFQATT, CDR2 SNEGSKA (reference sequence). The CDR3 bases are TGCAGTGCTTTTAGCGGGGTGGGAGCCTACGAGCAGTACTTC. It codes for CSAFSGVGAYEQYF.